Following are 22 T cell receptor beta chains from one sample sequenced in a study of blood T cell repertoires in COVID-19. Here immunoSEQ multiplex PCR was the method, and the copy in TCRdb shows in-frame clones only, minus some. The data show approximately 230,000 clones, almost 85% seen once. The sequencing input was PBMCs or T cells enriched from blood (not recorded which). These receptors came from a man aged 35 to 55 who had recovered from COVID-19.

V usage is TRBV27 and J usage is TRBJ2-1; tentative D call: TRBD1 (6 bases). Germline assignment: CDR1 MNHEY and CDR2 SMNVEV (reference sequence). Trimming removed 6 bases at V and 3 bases at J, with 9 bases between. The CDR3 contains 13 residues. In DNA form, the CDR3 reads TGTGCCAGCAGCCGGACAGACTACAATGAGCAGTTCTTC. Translating gives CASSRTDYNEQFF.

V usage is TRBV7-9 and J usage is TRBJ1-1, with D hard to call. Per germline, CDR1 SEHNR and CDR2 FQNEAQ (reference sequence). The CDR3 loop spans 14 amino acids. The V end was cut by 7 bases, the J end by 2 bases, with 14 bases between. CDR3 sequence (DNA): TGTGCCAGCAAAAAGTCGAGGGATAACACTGAAGCTTTCTTT. The encoded protein is CASKKSRDNTEAFF.

This chain's CDR3 is CASSQRGATGELFF. CDR3 nucleotide sequence: TGTGCCAGCTCACAGCGGGGGGCGACCGGGGAGCTGTTTTTT. The chain employs TRBV18 and TRBJ2-2, with 9 bases that match TRBD2. Germline CDR1 and CDR2: KGHSH and LQKENI. This CDR3 is built from 14 residues. With 4 bases clipped from V and 5 bases from J, the junction kept 2 bases outside the gene matches.

The sample holds a few counts of this clone. The chain links TRBV5-6 to TRBJ2-5; TRBD1 might be the D (6 bases). V was trimmed by 3 bases and J by 1 base, leaving 10 bases between them. Germline loops: CDR1 SGHDT, CDR2 YYEEEE. The CDR3 totals 14 residues. CDR3 protein: CASSSRTVQETQYF. For the CDR3, the DNA is TGTGCCAGCAGCTCCAGGACAGTCCAAGAGACCCAGTACTTC.

V and J are TRBV10-2 and TRBJ1-5; 10 bases are shared with TRBD1. The J segment lost 1 base and the V segment lost 2 bases, leaving 5 bases of the junction unmatched. The CDR3 runs to 17 residues. Germline V gene sequence: CDR1 WSHSY, CDR2 SAAADI. CDR3 sequence reads: CASSEGQGGTSNQPQHF. The DNA for the CDR3 is TGCGCCAGCAGTGAGGGACAGGGGGGAACGAGCAATCAGCCCCAGCATTTT.

The chain joins TRBV19 to TRBJ1-2; 9 bases fit TRBD1. The CDR3 is 14 residues long. Per the germline V gene, CDR1 is LNHDA and CDR2 is SQIVND (reference sequence). The V segment lost 5 bases and the J segment 4 bases; nucleotides outside the gene matches: 5. The CDR3 DNA follows: TGTGCCAGTAGTTTACAGGGGGCAAGCTATGGCTACACCTTC. It specifies CASSLQGASYGYTF. Drawing the rest from reference TRBV19 and TRBJ1-2, the complete variable domain is DGGITQSPKYLFRKEGQNVTLSCEQNLNHDAMYWYRQDPGQGLRLIYYSQIVNDFQKGDIAEGYSVSREKKESFPLTVTSAQKNPTAFYLCASSLQGASYGYTFGSGTRLTVV.

The rearrangement uses TRBV6-1 and TRBJ2-3; no clear D gene. CDR1 and CDR2 from the germline V gene are MNHNS and SASEGT. The ends were cut back, 3 bases at V and 5 bases at J, with 9 bases in the middle. The CDR3 loop spans 13 amino acids. CDR3 loop: CASSERIGDTQYF. The CDR3 nucleotides read TGTGCCAGCAGTGAGCGGATTGGAGATACGCAGTATTTT.

The J gene is TRBJ1-1, the V gene TRBV7-2; D unclear. This CDR3 contains 13 residues. V dropped 2 bases and J dropped 4 bases, with 8 bases sitting between them. Germline V gives CDR1 SGHTA, CDR2 FQGNSA. The DNA of the CDR3 is TGTGCCAGCAGCTTAATGGTCAGCACTGAAGCTTTCTTT. Protein sequence: CASSLMVSTEAFF. Variable domain in full (rest from reference TRBV7-2 and TRBJ1-1): GAGVSQSPSNKVTEKGKDVELRCDPISGHTALYWYRQSLGQGLEFLIYFQGNSAPDKSGLPSDRFSAERTGGSVSTLTIQRTQQEDSAVYLCASSLMVSTEAFFGQGTRLTVV.

The V gene is TRBV6-5, the J gene TRBJ2-3, with D possibly being TRBD2 (6 bases). Per the germline V gene, CDR1 is MNHEY and CDR2 is SVGAGI. Deletions cut 2 bases from V and 4 bases from J, with 13 bases between. This CDR3 spans 15 amino acids. This CDR3 reads CASSYRIGSPDTQYF. The CDR3 coding sequence is TGTGCCAGCAGTTACAGGATCGGGAGCCCAGATACGCAGTATTTT.

The chain is built from TRBV6-5 and TRBJ1-6, with TRBD1 matching 7 bases. Germline-derived CDR1 and CDR2 are MNHEY and SVGAGI. V gave up 2 bases and J gave up 8 bases; unmatched junction bases: 9. The CDR3 has 16 amino acids. The CDR3 DNA reads TGTGCCAGCAGTTACGGGTTTGGGACAGTACATTCACCCCTCCACTTT. It encodes CASSYGFGTVHSPLHF.

The chain couples TRBV20-1 to TRBJ1-4; D remains ambiguous. Germline V gives CDR1 DFQATT, CDR2 SNEGSKA (reference sequence). The CDR3 contains 14 residues. V lost 3 bases to trimming and J lost 5 bases, with 13 bases between them. CDR3 nucleotide sequence: TGCAGTGCTAGTTTGGGCAGTCCCAATGAAAAACTGTTTTTT. It yields the protein CSASLGSPNEKLFF.

This chain links TRBV2 with TRBJ1-3; 7 bases agree with TRBD1. This CDR3 comprises 15 residues. V lost 2 bases to trimming and J lost 2 bases; unmatched junction nucleotides: 3. The V gene's germline CDR1 is SNHLY and CDR2 FYNNEI. This CDR3 reads CASSETTGTGNTIYF. The CDR3 DNA reads as TGTGCCAGCAGTGAAACGACAGGGACTGGAAACACCATATATTTT.

V usage is TRBV5-8 and J usage is TRBJ2-7; 13 bases are a match to TRBD2. Germline trimming cut 3 bases from V and 4 bases from J; bases unmatched to any gene: 7. The CDR3 loop spans 16 amino acids. The germline gives CDR1 SGHTS, CDR2 YDEGEE. CDR3 sequence (DNA): TGTGCCAGCAGCTCTCGACTAGCGGGGGGCCCATACGAGCAGTACTTC. Amino acid sequence: CASSSRLAGGPYEQYF.

The chain is built from TRBV4-3 and TRBJ1-1; no reliable D call. Per the germline V gene, CDR1 is LGHNA and CDR2 is YSLEER. V shed 1 base and J shed 3 bases, with 9 bases lying between them. CDR3 length equals 14 residues. The CDR3 region is CASSQVPGYTEAFF. Written as DNA, the CDR3 is TGCGCCAGCAGCCAAGTTCCAGGTTACACTGAAGCTTTCTTT.

The CDR3 nucleotides are TGTGCCAGCAGCTTCGGCGCGGGCAGTCAGCCCCAGCATTTT. Its protein is CASSFGAGSQPQHF. The V call is TRBV7-9, the J call TRBJ1-5; D call uncertain. Germline V gives CDR1 SEHNR, CDR2 FQNEAQ (reference sequence). The germline V and J ends were trimmed by 3 bases and 6 bases, with 12 bases remaining between them. The CDR3 is made up of 14 amino acids.

This sequence joins TRBV3-1 (or the pseudogene TRBV3-2) and TRBJ1-1; the D is unclear. Germline CDR1 and CDR2: LGHDT and YNNKEL (reference sequence). The CDR3 extends over 13 amino acids. Between the trimmed V and J ends, which lost 3 bases and 7 bases, there was a span of 12 bases. This CDR3 is CASSQFADREAFF. The CDR3 DNA sequence: TGTGCCAGCAGCCAGTTCGCAGATCGTGAAGCTTTCTTT.

This clone was counted a single time. The rearrangement uses TRBV2 and TRBJ1-1; 8 nucleotides match TRBD1. Trimming cost V 6 bases and J 7 bases; bases outside gene matches: 7. Germline V lookup: CDR1 SNHLY, CDR2 FYNNEI. CDR3 size: 13 residues. The CDR3 region is CASRPTGGSEAFF. The CDR3 DNA sequence: TGTGCCAGCAGGCCTACAGGGGGTAGTGAAGCTTTCTTT.

This sequence joins TRBV18 and TRBJ1-1; 7 bases align to TRBD1. Germline V gene sequence: CDR1 KGHSH, CDR2 LQKENI. V was pared by 6 bases and J by 10 bases, with 11 bases of the junction left unmatched. The CDR3 extends over 13 amino acids. CDR3 residues: CASSPQGEKVAFF. CDR3 nucleotide sequence: TGTGCCAGCTCGCCTCAGGGGGAGAAGGTAGCTTTCTTT. Full variable domain (remainder filled in from reference TRBV18 and TRBJ1-1): NAGVMQNPRHLVRRRGQEARLRCSPMKGHSHVYWYRQLPEEGLKFMVYLQKENIIDESGMPKERFSAEFPKEGPSILRIQQVVRGDSAAYFCASSPQGEKVAFFGQGTRLTVV.

This chain links TRBV10-2 with TRBJ1-1; D possibly corresponds to TRBD1 (5 bases). The CDR3 contains 12 residues. Trimming took off 3 bases at V and 11 bases at J, with 13 bases between the two ends. The germline V gene has CDR1 WSHSY and CDR2 SAAADI. CDR3 sequence (DNA): TGCGCCAGCAGTGATCTGGGACTGGGGGCTTTCTTT. It specifies CASSDLGLGAFF.

The chain combines TRBV7-9 with TRBJ1-4, with D tentatively TRBD1 (6 bases). V lost 6 bases and J 5 bases, leaving 13 bases between the germline ends. The CDR3 runs to 14 residues. Germline values: CDR1 SEHNR, CDR2 FQNEAQ (reference sequence). The CDR3 DNA sequence: TGTGCCAGCAGTCCTGGGCAGGGGAATGAAAAACTGTTTTTT. Translated, it gives CASSPGQGNEKLFF.

The sample holds a few counts of this clone. The chain has TRBV3-1 (or the pseudogene TRBV3-2) and TRBJ1-6; the D gene is possibly TRBD1 (6 bases). V gave up 2 bases and J gave up 9 bases, with 20 bases separating them. CDR1 LGHDT and CDR2 YNNKEL come from the germline V gene (reference sequence). The CDR3 consists of 17 residues. The CDR3 here is CASSQPQGGIGGSPLHF. DNA of the CDR3: TGTGCCAGCAGCCAACCTCAGGGTGGGATAGGGGGTTCACCCCTCCACTTT.

This chain links TRBV16 with TRBJ1-2, with D perhaps TRBD1 (6 bases). In germline, CDR1 is KGHSY, CDR2 FQNENV. V lost 1 base and J lost 2, with 11 bases in between. CDR3 length equals 15 residues. The CDR3 is CASSQFRTENYGYTF. CDR3 coding DNA: TGTGCCAGCAGCCAATTCAGGACAGAAAACTATGGCTACACCTTC.